The 10 T cell receptor beta chains below come from one sample, sequenced in a study of neurological immune-mediated disorders. Via MiXCR, TCRdb re-called the 5' RACE reads, giving one row per CDR3 protein. The profile shows roughly 39,000 distinct CDR3 sequences, 7% to 8.5% of them singletons. What was sequenced was CD4+ T cells from blood. The receptors shown here come from a man over 45 in good health.

The genes are TRBV7-7 and TRBJ2-1; perhaps TRBD1 as D (5 bases). Germline values: CDR1 SSHAT, CDR2 FNYEAQ (reference sequence). The CDR3 is 14 residues long. With 2 bases removed from V and 2 bases from J, the gap between germline ends came to 7 bases. The CDR3 nucleotides read TGTGCCAGCAGCTTAATGACAGCCTACAATGAGCAGTTCTTC. Amino acids: CASSLMTAYNEQFF.

This clonotype was seen a few times. The CDR3 nucleotides are TGTGCCAGCAGCCCCCAGCCCAGCGGGAGGTCCTACAATGAGCAGTTCTTC. Translation gives CASSPQPSGRSYNEQFF. J is TRBJ2-1 and V is TRBV5-4; 9 nucleotides line up with TRBD2. The trim removed 4 bases at V and 1 base at J, leaving 9 bases unmatched. The V gene's germline CDR1 is SGHNT and CDR2 YYREEE (reference sequence). CDR3 length equals 17 residues.

This clonotype was seen many times. This chain connects TRBV7-2 to TRBJ2-3; D is undetermined. This CDR3 region has 16 residues. V dropped 2 bases and J dropped 4 bases, with 16 bases sitting between them. The germline gives CDR1 SGHTA, CDR2 FQGNSA. CDR3 loop: CASSLLGFGRSDTQYF. Written as DNA, the CDR3 is TGTGCCAGCAGCTTACTTGGGTTTGGGCGTTCAGATACGCAGTATTTT. The full variable domain, in which reference TRBV7-2 and TRBJ2-3 provide the parts outside the CDR3, is GAGVSQSPSNKVTEKGKDVELRCDPISGHTALYWYRQSLGQGLEFLIYFQGNSAPDKSGLPSDRFSAERTGGSVSTLTIQRTQQEDSAVYLCASSLLGFGRSDTQYFGPGTRLTVL.

This clonotype was observed many times. J is TRBJ1-1 and V is TRBV4-1, with D possibly TRBD1 on 5 matching bases. Deletions cut 0 bases from V and 4 bases from J, with 9 bases between. This CDR3 contains 14 residues. Germline V gene sequence: CDR1 MGHRA, CDR2 YSYEKL. In DNA, the CDR3 is TGCGCCAGCAGCCAAGACAGGGATTCCACTGAAGCTTTCTTT. The encoded protein is CASSQDRDSTEAFF.

The chain uses TRBV11-1 and TRBJ2-1; no reliable D call. CDR1 is SGHAT, CDR2 FQDESV, per germline (reference sequence). The CDR3 has 16 residues. The ends were cut back, 6 bases at V and 1 base at J, with 16 bases in the middle. The CDR3 DNA reads TGTGCCAGCAGGTCCCCCCGAGAAGTTTCCTACAATGAGCAGTTCTTC. This codes for CASRSPREVSYNEQFF.

This clonotype showed up many times. This chain connects TRBV27 to TRBJ1-4, with D perhaps matching TRBD1 (5 bases). This CDR3 has 16 residues. Deletions cut 2 bases from V and 3 bases from J, with 13 bases between. Germline V gene sequence: CDR1 MNHEY, CDR2 SMNVEV (reference sequence). The CDR3 DNA follows: TGTGCCAGCAGTTTACTCCGGGACGGGTCTAATGAAAAACTGTTTTTT. This codes for CASSLLRDGSNEKLFF.

This clonotype appeared many times. This chain uses TRBV4-3 with TRBJ2-1; the D gene is possibly TRBD1 (7 bases). V shed 1 base and J shed 9 bases, with 10 bases lying between them. The CDR3 runs 13 residues. CDR1 LGHNA and CDR2 YSLEER come from the germline V gene. The CDR3 loop reads CASSQGQGGEQFF. The CDR3 nucleotides read TGCGCCAGCAGCCAAGGGCAGGGGGGTGAGCAGTTCTTC.

This clonotype was seen ten or more times. The chain joins TRBV7-2 to TRBJ2-1, with 9 bases fitting TRBD2. The germline gives CDR1 SGHTA, CDR2 FQGNSA. This CDR3 is built from 16 residues. The junction had 7 bases not matched to a gene; V was cut back by 5 bases and J by 2 bases. CDR3 in DNA: TGTGCCAGCAGCACTGTAGCGGGAGTTACCTACAATGAGCAGTTCTTC. Translation gives CASSTVAGVTYNEQFF.

Many counts were recorded for this clonotype. This chain links TRBV3-1 with TRBJ2-2; no definite D call. Germline lookup yields CDR1 LGHDT and CDR2 YNNKEL (reference sequence). CDR3 size: 13 residues. V was clipped by 2 bases and J by 6 bases, with 7 bases between them. CDR3 amino acids: CASSQRVAGELFF. In DNA, the CDR3 is TGTGCCAGCAGCCAAAGGGTAGCCGGGGAGCTGTTTTTT.

The chain is built from TRBV10-3 and TRBJ2-3, with TRBD2 matching 7 bases. The V gene's germline CDR1 is ENHRY and CDR2 SYGVKD. The CDR3 totals 14 residues. V shed 2 bases and J 4 bases; nucleotides not matched to a gene: 3. CDR3 amino acids: CAISEGRDSDTQYF. The CDR3 nucleotides are TGTGCCATCAGTGAGGGGAGGGACTCAGATACGCAGTATTTT.